The present TCR beta chain was sequenced within a study of T cell responses to AZD1222 COVID-19 vaccine. Study overall: Second-dose groups at about 4 or about 12 weeks were pooled. General observations from the study: Compared with day 0, the breadth and depth of the Spike-specific TCR repertoire rose significantly after two doses of AZD1222.

Germline loops: CDR1 SEHNR, CDR2 FQNEAQ (reference sequence). Trimming shortened V by 5 bases and J by 3 bases, and 11 bases separated the two germline ends. CDR3 length: 14 residues. A note on this clone: What it recognizes is unknown.

TCRdb's table, derived via immunoSEQ multiplex PCR, lists solely in-frame clones and lacks some. Of about 170,000 clones in the sample, 85% to 90% are singletons; the top ten hold 6.9%. The material was peripheral blood, obtained on day 0 of AZD1222 vaccination. The chain carries TRBV7-9 and TRBJ2-1; D is perhaps TRBD1 or TRBD2 (5 bases each). The clonotype was recovered from an adult in good health. CDR3 nucleotide sequence: TGTGCCAGCAGCCAAGGGACGCTCTACAATGAGCAGTTCTTC. It codes for CASSQGTLYNEQFF.